This T cell receptor (beta chain) was retrieved from a study of T cell responses to AZD1222 COVID-19 vaccine. Regarding the study as a whole: The donors showed a predominance of white British ancestry and of females, with possible underestimation of clonal diversity. Spike-spanning, vaccine-associated CD4 TCRs were dominant at 160-218 and 743-854.

Measured with immunoSEQ multiplex PCR; TCRdb has only the in-frame clones, and not every one. Of 100,000 to 150,000 clones listed, about 88% were seen once; the top ten hold 4.4%. Concerning this clone: Its antigen is unidentified.

The sequenced sample was peripheral blood, obtained on day 0 of AZD1222 vaccination. The clonotype comes from an adult in good health.

DNA of the CDR3: TGTGCCAGCACGGGCAGGGCCGCCGGAAACACCATATATTTT. It specifies CASTGRAAGNTIYF. The chain uses TRBV2 and TRBJ1-3; D is possibly TRBD1 (5 bases). The V and J ends lost 7 bases and 4 bases respectively, with 14 bases between them. From germline, CDR1 is SNHLY and CDR2 FYNNEI. CDR3 size: 14 residues.